This T cell receptor beta chain was recovered during a study of cytomegalovirus exposure and HLA in healthy donors. General study findings and limits: Being indistinguishable, some V segments were excluded, TRBV6-2 and TRBV6-3 among them. CMV serostatus alone was available as immune exposure information.

The CDR3 consists of 13 residues. V lost 4 bases and J lost 10, with 17 bases in between. Germline V CDR1 and CDR2: SGHRS, YFSETQ. For this clone: The antigen is not known.

13 Jbeta primers and 60 Vbeta primers were used for the PCR. The protocol was immunoSEQ multiplex PCR, while the TCRdb copy is restricted to in-frame clones and leaves out a portion. The sample lists about 140,000 clones, less than 10% occurring once. Sequences were obtained from PBMCs. The clonotype originates from a male donor in good health and CMV-seronegative. V gene TRBV5-1 combines with J gene TRBJ1-1; maybe TRBD1 (6 bases). CDR3: CASSPTTGPGAFF. In DNA, the CDR3 is TGCGCCAGCAGCCCCACTACAGGGCCAGGAGCTTTCTTT.